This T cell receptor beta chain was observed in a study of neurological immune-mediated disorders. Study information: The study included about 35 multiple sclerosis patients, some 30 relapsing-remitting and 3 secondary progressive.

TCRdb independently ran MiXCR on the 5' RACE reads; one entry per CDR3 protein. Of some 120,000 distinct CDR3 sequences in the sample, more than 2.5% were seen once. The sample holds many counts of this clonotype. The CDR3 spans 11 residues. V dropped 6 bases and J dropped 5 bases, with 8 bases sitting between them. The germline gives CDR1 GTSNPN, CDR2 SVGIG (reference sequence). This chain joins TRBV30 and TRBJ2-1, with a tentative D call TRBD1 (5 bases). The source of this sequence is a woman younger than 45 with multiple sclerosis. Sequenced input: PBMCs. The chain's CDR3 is CACDRNNEQFF. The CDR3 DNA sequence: TGTGCCTGTGACAGAAACAATGAGCAGTTCTTC.